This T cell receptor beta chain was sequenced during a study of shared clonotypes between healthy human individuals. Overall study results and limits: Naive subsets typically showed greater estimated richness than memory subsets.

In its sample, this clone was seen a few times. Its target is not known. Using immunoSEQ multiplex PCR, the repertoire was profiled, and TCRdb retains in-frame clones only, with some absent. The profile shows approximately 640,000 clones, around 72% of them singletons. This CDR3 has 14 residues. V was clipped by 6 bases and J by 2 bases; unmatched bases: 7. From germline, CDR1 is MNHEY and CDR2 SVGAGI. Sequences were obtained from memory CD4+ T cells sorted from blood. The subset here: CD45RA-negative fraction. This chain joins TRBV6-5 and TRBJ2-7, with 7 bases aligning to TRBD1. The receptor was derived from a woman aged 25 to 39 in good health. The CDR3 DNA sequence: TGTGCCAGCAGACTCTATCAGGGGGCCTACGAGCAGTACTTC. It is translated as CASRLYQGAYEQYF.